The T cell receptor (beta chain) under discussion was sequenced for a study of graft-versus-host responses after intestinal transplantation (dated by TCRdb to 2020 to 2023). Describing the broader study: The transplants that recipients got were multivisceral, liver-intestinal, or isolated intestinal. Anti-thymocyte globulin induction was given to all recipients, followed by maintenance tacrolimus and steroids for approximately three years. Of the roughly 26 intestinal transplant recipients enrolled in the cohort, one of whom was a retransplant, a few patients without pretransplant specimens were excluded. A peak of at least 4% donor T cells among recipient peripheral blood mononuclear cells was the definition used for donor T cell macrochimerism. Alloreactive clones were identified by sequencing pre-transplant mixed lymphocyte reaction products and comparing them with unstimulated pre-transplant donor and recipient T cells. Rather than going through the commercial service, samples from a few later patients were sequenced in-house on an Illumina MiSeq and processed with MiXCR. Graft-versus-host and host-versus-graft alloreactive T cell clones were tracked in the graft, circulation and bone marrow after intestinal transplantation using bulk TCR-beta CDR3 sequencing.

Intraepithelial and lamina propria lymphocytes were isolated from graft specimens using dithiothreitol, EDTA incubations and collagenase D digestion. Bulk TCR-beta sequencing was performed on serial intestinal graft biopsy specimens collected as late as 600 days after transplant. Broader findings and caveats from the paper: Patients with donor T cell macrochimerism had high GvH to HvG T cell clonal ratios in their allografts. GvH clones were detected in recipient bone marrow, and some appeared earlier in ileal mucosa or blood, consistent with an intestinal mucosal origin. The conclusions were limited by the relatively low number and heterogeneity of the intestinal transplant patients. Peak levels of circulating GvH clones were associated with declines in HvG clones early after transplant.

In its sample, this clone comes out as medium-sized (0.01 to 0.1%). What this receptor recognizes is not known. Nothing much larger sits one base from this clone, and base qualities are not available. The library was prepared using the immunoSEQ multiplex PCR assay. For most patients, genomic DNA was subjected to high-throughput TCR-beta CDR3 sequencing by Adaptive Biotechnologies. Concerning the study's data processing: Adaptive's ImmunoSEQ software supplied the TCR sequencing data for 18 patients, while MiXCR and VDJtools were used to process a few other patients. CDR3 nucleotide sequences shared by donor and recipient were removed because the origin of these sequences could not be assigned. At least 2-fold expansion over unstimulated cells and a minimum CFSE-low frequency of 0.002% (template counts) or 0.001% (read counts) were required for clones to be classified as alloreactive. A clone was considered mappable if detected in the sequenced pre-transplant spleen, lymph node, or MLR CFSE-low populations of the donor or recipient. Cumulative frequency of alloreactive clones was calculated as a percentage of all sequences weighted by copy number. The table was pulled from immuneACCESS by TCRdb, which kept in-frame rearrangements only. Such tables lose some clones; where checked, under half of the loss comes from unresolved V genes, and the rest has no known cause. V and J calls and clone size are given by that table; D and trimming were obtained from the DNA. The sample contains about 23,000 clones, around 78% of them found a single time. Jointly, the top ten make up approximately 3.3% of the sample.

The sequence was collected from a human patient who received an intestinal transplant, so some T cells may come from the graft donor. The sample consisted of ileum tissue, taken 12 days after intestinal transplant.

The CDR3 reads as follows: CASGPGTGAWAKNIQYF. The base sequence is TGTGCTAGTGGTCCCGGGACAGGGGCCTGGGCCAAAAACATTCAGTACTTC. The V gene is TRBV12-5 and the J gene is TRBJ2-4; the central 10 bases match TRBD1. CDR1 is given as LGHNT and CDR2 as FRNRAP, both from the germline V gene. From cysteine to phenylalanine, the CDR3 is 17 amino acids long. The entry retains the CDR3 DNA only, 51 bases that are in frame from base 1. Germline trimming: 5 bases from V, 1 base from J; junction bases outside gene matches: 8. Full variable domain (CDR3 extended with the reference TRBV12-5 and TRBJ2-4 proteins): DARVTQTPRHKVTEMGQEVTMRCQPILGHNTVFWYRQTMMQGLELLAYFRNRAPLDDSGMPKDRFSAEMPDATLATLKIQPSEPRDSAVYFCASGPGTGAWAKNIQYFGAGTRLSVL.